These 18 T cell receptor beta chains came from one sample sequenced in a study of type 1 regulatory T cells. In TCRdb, the reads were re-called with MiXCR into one record per CDR3 protein. There are roughly 71,000 distinct CDR3 sequences in the sample; around 68% occur only once, and 7.6% lies in the top ten. No antigens are known for them. Sequences were obtained from cultured T cells, either the whole culture or a sorted T cell fraction (not recorded which). Subset in this sample: Tr1-enriched cell product generated in vitro against host alloantigens. The source is a human donor in good health.

The chain links TRBV3-1 to TRBJ2-3; 7 nucleotides line up with TRBD2. J lost 4 bases, V lost 4 bases, and 8 bases had no gene match. The CDR3 consists of 15 residues. Germline lookup yields CDR1 LGHDT and CDR2 YNNKEL (reference sequence). The CDR3 reads CASSPGTGRADTQYF. DNA of the CDR3: TGTGCCAGCAGCCCCGGGACTGGGAGGGCAGATACGCAGTATTTT.

The J gene is TRBJ2-3, the V gene TRBV20-1; 7 bases align to TRBD2. The CDR3 is made up of 15 amino acids. Trimming cost V 3 bases and J 4 bases; bases outside gene matches: 10. Per germline, CDR1 DFQATT and CDR2 SNEGSKA (reference sequence). CDR3 nucleotide sequence: TGCAGTGCTAGTTCGTTGGTGGGAGGGGCAGATACGCAGTATTTT. It yields the protein CSASSLVGGADTQYF.

This chain links TRBV5-1 with TRBJ1-5, with D unresolved. The V and J ends lost 4 bases and 7 bases respectively, with 15 bases between them. Germline loops: CDR1 SGHRS, CDR2 YFSETQ. This CDR3 has 14 residues. The CDR3 region is CASSPGPGGQPQHF. CDR3 DNA sequence: TGCGCCAGCAGCCCCGGGCCCGGCGGACAGCCCCAGCATTTT.

The chain links TRBV4-1 to TRBJ1-2; a possible D gene is TRBD1 (5 bases). The CDR3 loop spans 14 amino acids. The V end lost 1 base, the J end lost 8 bases, and 14 bases lay between the germline ends. Per germline, CDR1 MGHRA and CDR2 YSYEKL. CDR3 region: CASSQGEGLGGYTF. The CDR3 coding sequence is TGCGCCAGCAGCCAAGGGGAGGGGCTTGGAGGCTACACCTTC.

The chain couples TRBV3-1 to TRBJ2-1; 12 bases fit TRBD2. CDR3 length equals 16 residues. Unmatched junction bases numbered 6, after V lost 4 bases and J lost 5 bases. The V gene's germline CDR1 is LGHDT and CDR2 YNNKEL (reference sequence). The DNA for the CDR3 is TGTGCCAGCAGCCTCTACAGACTAGCGGGAGACAATGAGCAGTTCTTC. It is translated as CASSLYRLAGDNEQFF.

This chain joins TRBV6-6 and TRBJ2-3; D could derive from TRBD1 or TRBD2 (6 bases each). Trimming took off 7 bases at V and 3 bases at J, with 20 bases between the two ends. The germline V gene has CDR1 MNHNY and CDR2 SVGAGI (reference sequence). This CDR3 region has 16 residues. The CDR3 loop reads CASNQGGLVATDTQYF. The CDR3 DNA reads as TGTGCCAGCAACCAAGGGGGGCTGGTAGCAACAGATACGCAGTATTTT.

This chain joins TRBV11-2 and TRBJ2-1; D uncertain. V was cut by 1 base and J by 6 bases, with 7 bases left in between. There are 13 residues in the CDR3. Germline V gives CDR1 SGHAT, CDR2 FQNNGV. Here the CDR3 reads CASSLGNSNEQFF. CDR3 sequence (DNA): TGTGCCAGCAGCTTAGGGAACAGCAATGAGCAGTTCTTC.

The gene calls are TRBV7-2 and TRBJ2-7, with a tentative D call TRBD1 (7 bases). Germline V gene lookup returns CDR1 SGHTA and CDR2 FQGNSA. V was cut by 2 bases and J by 0 bases, with 11 bases left in between. This CDR3 comprises 15 residues. CDR3 DNA: TGTGCCAGCAGCTTACGGGGGACAGCCTCCTACGAGCAGTACTTC. It is translated as CASSLRGTASYEQYF.

This clonotype qualifies as medium-sized. DNA for the CDR3: TGTGCCAGCAGCTTAGTTCTGGAAGGGGAGCAGTTCTTC. Translation gives CASSLVLEGEQFF. The chain employs TRBV7-3 and TRBJ2-1; no definite D call. V was cut by 2 bases and J by 10 bases, with 12 bases left in between. Germline V CDR1 and CDR2: SGHTA, FQGTGA. CDR3 length: 13 amino acids.

This clonotype was recorded once. The gene calls are TRBV5-1 and TRBJ2-7; 10 positions match TRBD1. Germline V gives CDR1 SGHRS, CDR2 YFSETQ. The ends lost 4 bases at V and 4 bases at J; junction bases unmatched: 8. CDR3 length: 15 residues. CDR3 coding DNA: TGCGCCAGCAGCCATACCGGGACAGGGGCATACGAGCAGTACTTC. Translated, it gives CASSHTGTGAYEQYF. The full variable domain, its missing parts supplied by reference TRBV5-1 and TRBJ2-7, is KAGVTQTPRYLIKTRGQQVTLSCSPISGHRSVSWYQQTPGQGLQFLFEYFSETQRNKGNFPGRFSGRQFSNSRSEMNVSTLELGDSALYLCASSHTGTGAYEQYFGPGTRLTVT.

The sample holds a few counts of this clonotype. This chain joins TRBV6-1 and TRBJ2-7, with TRBD1 matching over 7 bases. The V and J ends lost 3 bases and 0 bases, in that order; junction bases with no gene match: 5. In germline, CDR1 is MNHNS, CDR2 SASEGT. This CDR3 spans 15 amino acids. Here the CDR3 reads CASSDGTASSYEQYF. The CDR3 coding sequence is TGTGCCAGCAGTGATGGGACAGCCAGCTCCTACGAGCAGTACTTC.

The J gene is TRBJ2-3, the V gene TRBV27; D might be TRBD2 (6 bases). Germline CDR1 reads MNHEY; CDR2 reads SMNVEV (reference sequence). The CDR3 has 16 amino acids. The V gene lost 2 bases and the J gene lost 4 bases, with 16 bases spanning the gap. Here the CDR3 DNA reads TGTGCCAGCAGTTTAGAGTCGCGGGATCGGCCAGATACGCAGTATTTT. It translates to CASSLESRDRPDTQYF.

The J gene is TRBJ2-5, the V gene TRBV20-1, with 11 positions matching TRBD2. Trimming at V came to 6 bases and at J to 5 bases, leaving 26 bases not matched to a gene. Per the germline V gene, CDR1 is DFQATT and CDR2 is SNEGSKA (reference sequence). This CDR3 is 20 amino acids long. The CDR3 coding sequence is TGCAGTGCCTACCTTCCGCTCGTAGCGGGAGGGCCACCGTGGGGGGAGACCCAGTACTTC. Its translation is CSAYLPLVAGGPPWGETQYF.

The chain combines TRBV18 with TRBJ2-3; 8 bases line up with TRBD1. With V trimmed by 6 bases and J by 3 bases, 2 bases remained unmatched. Germline V gives CDR1 KGHSH, CDR2 LQKENI. The length of the CDR3 is 13 residues. This chain's CDR3 is CASSDRATDTQYF. The CDR3 nucleotides are TGTGCCAGCTCGGACAGGGCAACAGATACGCAGTATTTT.

This clonotype showed up just a few times. The chain recombines TRBV5-1 with TRBJ2-5, with TRBD1 identical over 7 bases. V was clipped by 4 bases and J by 1 base; unmatched bases: 4. The V gene's germline CDR1 is SGHRS and CDR2 YFSETQ. This CDR3 contains 14 residues. CDR3 protein: CASSQGQFQETQYF. The CDR3 DNA reads TGCGCCAGCAGCCAGGGACAGTTCCAAGAGACCCAGTACTTC.

The chain links TRBV7-4 to TRBJ2-1, with TRBD2 matching over 7 bases. With V trimmed by 3 bases and J by 3 bases, 8 bases remained unmatched. CDR1 is SGHVT, CDR2 SQSDAQ, per germline. The CDR3 contains 16 residues. The CDR3 loop is CASSFSSGNGYNEQFF. CDR3 nucleotide sequence: TGTGCCAGCAGCTTTTCGAGCGGGAACGGCTACAATGAGCAGTTCTTC. Supplemented by reference TRBV7-4 and TRBJ2-1, the full variable domain reads GAGVSQSPRYKVAKRGRDVALRCDSISGHVTLYWYRQTLGQGSEVLTYSQSDAQRDKSGRPSGRFSAERPERSVSTLKIQRTEQGDSAVYLCASSFSSGNGYNEQFFGPGTRLTVL.

V is TRBV20-1 and J is TRBJ1-1; D gene uncertain. Per the germline V gene, CDR1 is DFQATT and CDR2 is SNEGSKA (reference sequence). Trimming left V 5 bases short and J 4 bases short, with 14 bases between. The CDR3 covers 13 residues. CDR3 DNA sequence: TGCAGTGCTGAGGGAGCTTTGGGCACTGAAGCTTTCTTT. As protein: CSAEGALGTEAFF.

This clonotype was seen only a few times. V gene TRBV5-1 combines with J gene TRBJ2-7; 13 nucleotides align to TRBD2. The CDR3 totals 14 residues. Germline loops: CDR1 SGHRS, CDR2 YFSETQ. The trim removed 8 bases at V and 6 bases at J, leaving 8 bases unmatched. The CDR3 sequence is CASSPGLAGPEQYF. CDR3 sequence (DNA): TGCGCCAGTTCGCCGGGACTAGCGGGACCCGAGCAGTACTTC.